This TCR beta chain was identified in a study of memory CD4+ T cells and cytomegalovirus serostatus. The sort gate was single viable CD3+CD4+CD8-CD45RO+ cells for memory CD4+ T cells. Positive selection with CD4 microbeads enriched total CD4+ T cells. The data were produced by immunoSEQ multiplex PCR, yet TCRdb's version contains in-frame clones alone and is incomplete. The repertoire holds over 40,000 clones, with 79% as singletons. The specimen sequenced was memory CD4+ T cells from blood. This receptor was taken from an adult in good health and CMV-seronegative.

CDR3 in amino acids: CASSLTSGGANWDTQYF. For the CDR3, the DNA is TGTGCCAGCAGCTTAACTAGCGGGGGGGCAAATTGGGATACGCAGTATTTT. V usage is TRBV7-9 and J usage is TRBJ2-3, with 13 bases that match TRBD2. CDR3 size: 17 residues. With 2 bases clipped from V and 6 bases from J, the junction kept 8 bases outside the gene matches. Per the germline V gene, CDR1 is SEHNR and CDR2 is FQNEAQ (reference sequence).